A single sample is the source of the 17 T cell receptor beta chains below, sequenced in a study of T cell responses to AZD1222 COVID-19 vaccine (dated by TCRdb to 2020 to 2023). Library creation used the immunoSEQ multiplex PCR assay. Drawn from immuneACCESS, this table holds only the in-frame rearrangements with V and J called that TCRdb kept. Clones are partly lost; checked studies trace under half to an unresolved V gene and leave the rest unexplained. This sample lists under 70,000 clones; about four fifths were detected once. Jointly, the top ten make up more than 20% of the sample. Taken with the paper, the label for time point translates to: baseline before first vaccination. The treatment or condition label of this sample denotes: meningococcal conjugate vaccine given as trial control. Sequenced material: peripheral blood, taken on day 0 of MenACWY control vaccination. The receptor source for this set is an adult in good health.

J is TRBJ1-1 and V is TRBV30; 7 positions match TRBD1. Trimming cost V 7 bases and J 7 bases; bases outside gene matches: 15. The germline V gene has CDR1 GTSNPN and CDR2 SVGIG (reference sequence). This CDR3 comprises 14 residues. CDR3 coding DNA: TGTGCCTCCACAGGGACAGTGGGGAGTGGTGAAGCTTTCTTT. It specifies CASTGTVGSGEAFF.

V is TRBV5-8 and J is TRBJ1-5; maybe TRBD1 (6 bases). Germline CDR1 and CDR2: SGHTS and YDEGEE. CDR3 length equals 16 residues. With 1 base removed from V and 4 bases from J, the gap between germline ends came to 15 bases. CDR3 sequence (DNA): TGTGCCAGCAGCTTGTTAGGGGGAAGGTCTAATCAGCCCCAGCATTTT. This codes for CASSLLGGRSNQPQHF.

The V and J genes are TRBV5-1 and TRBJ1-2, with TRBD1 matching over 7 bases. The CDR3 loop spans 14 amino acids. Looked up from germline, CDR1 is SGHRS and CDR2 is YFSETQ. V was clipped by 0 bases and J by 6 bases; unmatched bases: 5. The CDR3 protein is CASSLGQGLNGYTF. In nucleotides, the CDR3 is TGCGCCAGCAGCTTGGGACAGGGATTAAATGGCTACACCTTC.

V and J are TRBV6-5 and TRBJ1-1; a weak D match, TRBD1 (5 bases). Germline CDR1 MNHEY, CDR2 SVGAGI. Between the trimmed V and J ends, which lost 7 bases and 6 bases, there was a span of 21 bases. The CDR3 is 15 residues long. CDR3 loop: CASKMGPLDVAEAFF. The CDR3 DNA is TGTGCCAGCAAGATGGGACCCCTCGACGTGGCTGAAGCTTTCTTT.

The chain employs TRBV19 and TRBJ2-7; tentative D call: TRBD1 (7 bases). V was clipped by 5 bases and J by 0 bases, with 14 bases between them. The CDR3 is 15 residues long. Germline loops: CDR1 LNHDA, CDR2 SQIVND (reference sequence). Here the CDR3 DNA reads TGTGCCAGTAGTGATCACAGGGGACTCTCCTACGAGCAGTACTTC. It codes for CASSDHRGLSYEQYF.

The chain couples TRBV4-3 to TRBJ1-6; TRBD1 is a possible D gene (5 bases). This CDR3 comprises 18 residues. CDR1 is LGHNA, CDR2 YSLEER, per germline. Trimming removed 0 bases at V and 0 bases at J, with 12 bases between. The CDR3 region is CASSQETASSSYNSPLHF. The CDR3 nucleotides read TGCGCCAGCAGCCAAGAGACAGCTTCTAGCTCCTATAATTCACCCCTCCACTTT.

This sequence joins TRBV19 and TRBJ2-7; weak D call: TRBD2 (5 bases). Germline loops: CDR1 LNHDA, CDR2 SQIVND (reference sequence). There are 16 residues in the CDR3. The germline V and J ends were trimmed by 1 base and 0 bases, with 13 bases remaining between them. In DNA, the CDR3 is TGTGCCAGTAGTATAGTGGGCGGGTTTAACTCCTACGAGCAGTACTTC. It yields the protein CASSIVGGFNSYEQYF.

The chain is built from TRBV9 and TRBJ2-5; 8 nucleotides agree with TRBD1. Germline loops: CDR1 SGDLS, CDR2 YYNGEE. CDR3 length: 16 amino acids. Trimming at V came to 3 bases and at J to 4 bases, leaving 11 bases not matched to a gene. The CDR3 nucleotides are TGTGCCAGCAGCGGCCCACAGGGGGGTTTTGGAGAGACCCAGTACTTC. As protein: CASSGPQGGFGETQYF. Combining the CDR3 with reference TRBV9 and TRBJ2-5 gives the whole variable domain DSGVTQTPKHLITATGQRVTLRCSPRSGDLSVYWYQQSLDQGLQFLIQYYNGEERAKGNILERFSAQQFPDLHSELNLSSLELGDSALYFCASSGPQGGFGETQYFGPGTRLLVL.

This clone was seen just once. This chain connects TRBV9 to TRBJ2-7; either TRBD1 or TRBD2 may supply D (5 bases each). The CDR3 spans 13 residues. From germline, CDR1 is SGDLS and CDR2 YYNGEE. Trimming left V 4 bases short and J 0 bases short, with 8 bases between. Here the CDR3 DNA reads TGTGCCAGCAGCCAGGGACCCTCCTACGAGCAGTACTTC. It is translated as CASSQGPSYEQYF.

The CDR3 sequence: CASSIRDNTYEQYF. The CDR3 region has the DNA TGTGCCAGCAGTATCCGGGACAACACCTACGAGCAGTACTTC. V is TRBV6-5 and J is TRBJ2-7, with TRBD1 as a possible D gene (6 bases). Germline assignment: CDR1 MNHEY and CDR2 SVGAGI. The CDR3 is 14 amino acids. V lost 5 bases to trimming and J lost 2 bases, with 13 bases between them.

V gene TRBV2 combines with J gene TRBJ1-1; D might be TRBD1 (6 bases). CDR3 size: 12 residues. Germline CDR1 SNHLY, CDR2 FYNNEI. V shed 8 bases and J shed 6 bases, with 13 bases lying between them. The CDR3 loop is CASGGLISEAFF. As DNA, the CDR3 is TGTGCCAGCGGGGGGCTGATTTCTGAAGCTTTCTTT.

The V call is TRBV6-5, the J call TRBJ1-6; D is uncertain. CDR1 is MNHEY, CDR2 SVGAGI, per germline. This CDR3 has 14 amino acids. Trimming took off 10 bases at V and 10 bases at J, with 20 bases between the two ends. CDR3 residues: CAIYPGREQSPLHF. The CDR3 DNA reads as TGTGCCATCTATCCCGGGAGGGAGCAATCACCCCTCCACTTT.

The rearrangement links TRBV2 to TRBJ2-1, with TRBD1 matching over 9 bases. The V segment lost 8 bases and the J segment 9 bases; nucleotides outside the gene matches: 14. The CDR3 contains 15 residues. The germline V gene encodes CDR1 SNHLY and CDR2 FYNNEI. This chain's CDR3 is CASGDRAIKIGEQFF. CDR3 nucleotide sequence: TGTGCCAGCGGGGACAGGGCCATTAAGATAGGTGAGCAGTTCTTC.

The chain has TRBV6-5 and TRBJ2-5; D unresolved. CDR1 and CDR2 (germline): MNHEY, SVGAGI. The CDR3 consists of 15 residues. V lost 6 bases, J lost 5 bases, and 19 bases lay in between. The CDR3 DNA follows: TGTGCCAGCAGGGGCTATGGCCCTAAGAGGGAGACCCAGTACTTC. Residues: CASRGYGPKRETQYF.

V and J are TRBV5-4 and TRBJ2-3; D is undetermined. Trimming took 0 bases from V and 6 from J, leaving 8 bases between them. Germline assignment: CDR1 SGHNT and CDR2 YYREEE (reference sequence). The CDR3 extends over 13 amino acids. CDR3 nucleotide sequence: TGTGCCAGCAGCTTGGCCCGAGCGGATACGCAGTATTTT. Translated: CASSLARADTQYF.

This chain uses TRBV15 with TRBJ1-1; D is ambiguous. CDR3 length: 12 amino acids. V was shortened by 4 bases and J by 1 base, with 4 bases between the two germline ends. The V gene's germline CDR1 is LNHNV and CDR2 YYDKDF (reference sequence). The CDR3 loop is CATSTGNTEAFF. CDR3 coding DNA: TGTGCCACCAGCACGGGGAACACTGAAGCTTTCTTT.

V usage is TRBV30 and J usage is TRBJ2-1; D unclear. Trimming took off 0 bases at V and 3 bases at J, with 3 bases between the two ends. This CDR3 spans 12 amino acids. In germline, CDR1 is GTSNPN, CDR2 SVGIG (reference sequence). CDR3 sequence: CAWSVDYNEQFF. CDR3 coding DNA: TGTGCCTGGAGTGTCGACTACAATGAGCAGTTCTTC. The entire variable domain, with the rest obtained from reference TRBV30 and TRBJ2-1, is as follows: SQTIHQWPATLVQPVGSPLSLECTVEGTSNPNLYWYRQAAGRGLQLLFYSVGIGQISSEVPQNLSASRPQDRQFILSSKKLLLSDSGFYLCAWSVDYNEQFFGPGTRLTVL.